This T cell receptor beta chain was obtained from a study of blood T cell repertoires in COVID-19. About the study: The study drew acute and convalescent COVID-19 samples from the United States, Italy and Spain. The cDNA or gDNA used as material had been derived from T cells, B-cell-depleted T cells, or PBMCs.

The Seattle patients joined while their infection was active and were tracked longitudinally afterward. Study processing details: Estimation of nucleated cell counts was performed using reference gene primer amplification. Some clones are missing from TCRdb's copy, which holds only in-frame ones; the method was immunoSEQ multiplex PCR. The DNA was the basis for D and trimming; V, J and clone size are from that table. This table holds a few hundred thousand clones, approximately 90% found once. The source of this sequence is a woman aged 45-60 years with COVID-19, enrolled during active disease. Material: peripheral blood.

The chain's CDR3 is CASGINEKLFF. Written as DNA, the CDR3 is TGTGCTAGTGGTATAAATGAAAAACTGTTTTTT. V usage is TRBV12-5 and J usage is TRBJ1-4; D ambiguous. Germline V gene data show CDR1 as LGHNT and CDR2 as FRNRAP. There are 11 residues in the CDR3. V was clipped by 5 bases and J by 5 bases, with 3 bases between them. The variable domain in full, completed from reference TRBV12-5 and TRBJ1-4, reads DARVTQTPRHKVTEMGQEVTMRCQPILGHNTVFWYRQTMMQGLELLAYFRNRAPLDDSGMPKDRFSAEMPDATLATLKIQPSEPRDSAVYFCASGINEKLFFGSGTQLSVL.